Sequencing of this TCR beta chain was carried out in a study of blood T cells in healthy people across ages. A second PCR of roughly 7 to 11 cycles used a sample-barcoded 5' primer and a J-beta primer mix. One entry per CDR3 protein, called by TCRdb with MiXCR from the 5' RACE reads. Here the sample spans under 1,000,000 distinct CDR3 sequences, 35% to 50% being singletons. In each sample, at least 6.5 million PBMCs were isolated. With 6 bases removed from V and 1 base from J, the gap between germline ends came to 12 bases. This CDR3 has 15 residues. The germline gives CDR1 SNHLY, CDR2 FYNNEI. The rearrangement uses TRBV2 and TRBJ2-2, with D tentatively TRBD2 (7 bases). Material for sequencing was blood. This clonotype was sampled from a man of 80 years or more in good health. The CDR3 bases are TGTGCCAGCAGGGGGGGGACAAGGAACACCGGGGAGCTGTTTTTT. Protein product: CASRGGTRNTGELFF.